This note documents a single TCR beta chain sequence. Antigen unknown. This CDR3 comprises 15 residues. Germline V CDR1 and CDR2: SGHAT, FQNNGV. Trimming removed 5 bases from V and 2 bases from J; junction bases left unmatched: 6. The time point is: cycle 4 day 1 (C4D1), after 6 weeks of nivolumab. There was relapse after autologous stem cell transplantation in every patient, and there was variation in brentuximab vedotin exposure. Best overall response was complete response, partial response or progressive disease in these relapsed/refractory classical Hodgkin lymphoma patients. The data stem from a study of PD-1 blockade in classical Hodgkin lymphoma. Study conclusions and caveats: Differences between repertoires have undefined causes, possibly disease activity or prior therapy. CD4+ TCR diversity, unlike CD8+, rose significantly by C4D1.

Using immunoSEQ multiplex PCR, the repertoire was profiled, and TCRdb retains in-frame clones only, with some absent. The sample has about 28,000 clones, about 82% seen once. The material sequenced was peripheral blood mononuclear cells (PBMCs), taken before the fourth cycle of nivolumab. The chain uses TRBV11-2 and TRBJ2-7; TRBD2 matches 10 bases. This receptor was identified in a human donor with classical Hodgkin lymphoma. CDR3 coding DNA: TGTGCCAGCAGCGTCACTAGCGGGGATCCCTACGAGCAGTACTTC. Translating it yields CASSVTSGDPYEQYF.